This T cell receptor (beta chain) came from a study of cytomegalovirus exposure and HLA in healthy donors. Trimming removed 5 bases from V and 7 bases from J, with 21 bases in between. The germline V gene encodes CDR1 MNHEY and CDR2 SMNVEV (reference sequence). The CDR3 sequence is 16 residues long. Data came from immunoSEQ multiplex PCR; TCRdb stores just in-frame clones and leaves some out. The sample records about 53,000 clones, about 90% being singletons. Sequences were obtained from PBMCs. The V call is TRBV27, the J call TRBJ1-5; weak D call: TRBD1 (5 bases). The receptor's source is a man in his late teens or twenties in good health and CMV-seronegative. The CDR3 coding sequence is TGTGCCAGCAGTCCCCTTATTACAGGCCTCGGGCAGCCCCAGCATTTT. Residues: CASSPLITGLGQPQHF.